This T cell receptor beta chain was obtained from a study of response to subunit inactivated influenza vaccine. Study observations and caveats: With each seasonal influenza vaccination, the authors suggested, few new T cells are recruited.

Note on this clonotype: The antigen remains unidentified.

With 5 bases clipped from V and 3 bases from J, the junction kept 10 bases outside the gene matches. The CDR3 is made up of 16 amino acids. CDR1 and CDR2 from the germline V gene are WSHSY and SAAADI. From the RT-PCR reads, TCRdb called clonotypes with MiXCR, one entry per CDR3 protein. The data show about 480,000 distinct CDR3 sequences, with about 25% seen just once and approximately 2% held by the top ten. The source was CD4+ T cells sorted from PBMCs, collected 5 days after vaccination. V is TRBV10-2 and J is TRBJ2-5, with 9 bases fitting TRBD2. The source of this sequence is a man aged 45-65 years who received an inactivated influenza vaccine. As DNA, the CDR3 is TGCGCCAGCAGTATGGCGTCTAGCGGGGTGGAAGAGACCCAGTACTTC. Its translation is CASSMASSGVEETQYF.